Shown below are 25 T cell receptor beta chains from a single sample sequenced in a study of T cell changes during pregnancy in multiple sclerosis (dated by TCRdb to about 2019). To prepare the library, the immunoSEQ multiplex PCR assay was applied. TCRdb carries this immuneACCESS record with in-frame sequences only. Its versions omit some clonotypes, under half of them owing to an unresolved V gene in the studies checked, with the rest unexplained. The sample table lists tens of thousands of clones, roughly nine tenths of them with a count of one. The top ten constitute 3% to 4% of the sample. The material sequenced was PBMCs, taken in the first trimester of pregnancy. The origin of the receptors is a female donor in good health, serving as a control in a pregnancy study. Some clones in this sample may be carry-over from other donors' samples.

The genes are TRBV7-9 and TRBJ2-3, with D uncertain. The CDR3 consists of 12 residues. Between the trimmed V and J ends, which lost 4 bases and 8 bases, there was a span of 10 bases. CDR1 is SEHNR and CDR2 is FQNEAQ in the germline V gene (reference sequence). The CDR3 loop reads CASSSPSGTQYF. As DNA, the CDR3 is TGTGCCAGCAGCTCCCCTTCCGGTACGCAGTATTTT.

V is TRBV28 and J is TRBJ1-4, with 9 bases aligning to TRBD1. The CDR3 has 15 amino acids. V dropped 4 bases and J dropped 6; count of bases not matched to a gene: 6. Germline V gene lookup returns CDR1 MDHEN and CDR2 SYDVKM. CDR3 residues: CASSSGQGFDEKLFF. As DNA, the CDR3 is TGTGCCAGCAGTTCCGGACAGGGGTTTGATGAAAAACTGTTTTTT.

This chain connects TRBV5-1 to TRBJ1-5, with 7 nucleotides matching TRBD1. CDR1 and CDR2 from the germline V gene are SGHRS and YFSETQ. V was clipped by 0 bases and J by 1 base; unmatched bases: 1. The length of the CDR3 is 15 residues. CDR3 sequence: CASSLGQGSNQPQHF. For the CDR3, the DNA is TGCGCCAGCAGCTTGGGACAGGGAAGCAATCAGCCCCAGCATTTT.

The chain couples TRBV19 to TRBJ2-1; unclear D gene. V was cut by 9 bases and J by 2 bases, with 20 bases left in between. The germline V gene has CDR1 LNHDA and CDR2 SQIVND (reference sequence). CDR3 length: 16 residues. The CDR3 nucleotides are TGTGCCAGCTCACCCCTCGCGGATTCCACCTACAATGAGCAGTTCTTC. As protein: CASSPLADSTYNEQFF.

The chain uses TRBV28 and TRBJ2-1; TRBD1 might be the D (6 bases). The CDR3 has 14 residues. Trimming took 6 bases from V and 7 from J, leaving 16 bases between them. Germline CDR1 and CDR2: MDHEN and SYDVKM. CDR3 protein: CASSSVLRGNEQFF. Here the CDR3 DNA reads TGTGCCAGCAGCTCCGTCCTCAGGGGAAATGAGCAGTTCTTC.

The chain combines TRBV6-5 with TRBJ2-3; D possibly corresponds to TRBD2 (5 bases). Trimming removed 2 bases from V and 8 bases from J, with 11 bases in between. There are 13 residues in the CDR3. CDR1 is MNHEY and CDR2 is SVGAGI in the germline V gene. CDR3 nucleotides: TGTGCCAGCAGTTACAGGGTCGGAGGTACGCAGTATTTT. Translation: CASSYRVGGTQYF.

This chain uses TRBV30 with TRBJ2-3, with D possibly TRBD1 on 6 matching bases. There are 15 residues in the CDR3. V lost 1 base and J lost 5, with 16 bases in between. CDR1 and CDR2 from the germline V gene are GTSNPN and SVGIG (reference sequence). For the CDR3, the DNA is TGTGCCTGGAGTGCAACAGACAGGTTGGGAGATACGCAGTATTTT. Translated: CAWSATDRLGDTQYF.

Written as DNA, the CDR3 is TGTGCCAGTAGGGCGGACAGGGCGAACACTGAAGCTTTCTTT. This encodes CASRADRANTEAFF. The chain carries TRBV19 and TRBJ1-1; TRBD1 matches at 8 bases. V was clipped by 6 bases and J by 1 base; unmatched bases: 4. Per the germline V gene, CDR1 is LNHDA and CDR2 is SQIVND (reference sequence). This CDR3 has 14 amino acids.

Points on this clone: The germline gene is not matched at one end of the junction; a read error may be the cause. This chain links TRBV28 with TRBJ1-4, with 10 bases lining up with TRBD1. The CDR3 sequence is 16 residues long. The V gene's germline CDR1 is MDHEN and CDR2 SYDVKM. CDR3 nucleotides: TGTACCAGCAGTTCCGGGACAGGGGCAGGGGATGAAAAACTGTTTTTT. Protein sequence: CTSSSGTGAGDEKLFF.

The chain is built from TRBV5-8 and TRBJ1-1; D may be TRBD1 (5 bases). V gave up 2 bases and J gave up 12 bases, with 11 bases separating them. The germline CDR1 and CDR2 sequences are SGHTS and YDEGEE. The CDR3 is made up of 11 amino acids. CDR3 sequence (DNA): TGTGCCAGCAGCTTCCCACAGGCGACTTTCTTT. This sequence encodes CASSFPQATFF.

J is TRBJ2-7 and V is TRBV7-9; 7 positions agree with TRBD1. This CDR3 contains 14 residues. V trimming: 2 bases; J trimming: 3 bases; junction bases outside the gene matches: 4. In germline, CDR1 is SEHNR, CDR2 FQNEAQ (reference sequence). The DNA of the CDR3 is TGTGCCAGCAGCTTACCACAGGGGATCTACGAGCAGTACTTC. It is translated as CASSLPQGIYEQYF.

The rearrangement links TRBV5-1 to TRBJ2-3, with TRBD1 matching 9 bases. V shed 4 bases and J 3 bases; nucleotides not matched to a gene: 3. The CDR3 loop spans 14 amino acids. Germline CDR1 is SGHRS and CDR2 is YFSETQ. The CDR3 DNA sequence: TGCGCCAGCAGCCAGGGGACAGGGACAGATACGCAGTATTTT. It encodes CASSQGTGTDTQYF.

This clone was counted a few times. The V and J genes are TRBV29-1 and TRBJ2-3, with TRBD1 matching 9 bases. The CDR3 contains 14 residues. In germline, CDR1 is SQVTM, CDR2 ANQGSEA. V gave up 4 bases and J gave up 0 bases; unmatched junction bases: 2. The CDR3 spells CSVGTGASTDTQYF. The CDR3 nucleotides are TGCAGCGTTGGGACAGGGGCTAGCACAGATACGCAGTATTTT.

This clone was seen only once. The DNA for the CDR3 is TGCAGCATAGAAGACGGGACTGAAGCTTTCTTT. Encoded protein: CSIEDGTEAFF. The chain uses TRBV29-1 and TRBJ1-1, with D uncertain. Trimming removed 8 bases from V and 5 bases from J, with 12 bases in between. Germline CDR1 and CDR2: SQVTM and ANQGSEA. CDR3 length: 11 residues.

The rearrangement links TRBV2 to TRBJ1-4; D unclear. Trimming took off 7 bases at V and 4 bases at J, with 10 bases between the two ends. The CDR3 is 13 amino acids. Germline CDR1 SNHLY, CDR2 FYNNEI. As DNA, the CDR3 is TGTGCCAGCACTAGTCGTTTTAATGAAAAACTGTTTTTT. It translates to CASTSRFNEKLFF.

The V and J genes are TRBV6-1 and TRBJ2-7, with D tentatively TRBD2 (5 bases). The germline gives CDR1 MNHNS, CDR2 SASEGT. The CDR3 loop spans 15 amino acids. V lost 0 bases, J lost 0 bases, and 9 bases lay in between. The CDR3 is CASSEASASSYEQYF. The CDR3 nucleotides are TGTGCCAGCAGTGAAGCTAGCGCTAGCTCCTACGAGCAGTACTTC.

CDR3 amino acids: CASSMTGRHTGELFF. CDR3 DNA: TGTGCCAGTAGTATGACCGGGAGACACACCGGGGAGCTGTTTTTT. The chain has TRBV19 and TRBJ2-2; tentative D call: TRBD2 (6 bases). Germline CDR1 LNHDA, CDR2 SQIVND (reference sequence). This CDR3 contains 15 residues. Trimming took off 3 bases at V and 3 bases at J, with 11 bases between the two ends.

The chain combines TRBV2 with TRBJ2-7; TRBD1 agrees at 9 bases. This CDR3 is 12 amino acids long. The germline gives CDR1 SNHLY, CDR2 FYNNEI. V shed 11 bases, J shed 4 bases, and the junction held 6 bases outside the gene matches. Written as DNA, the CDR3 is TGTGCCGACAGGGACAGGGCTTACGAGCAGTACTTC. It specifies CADRDRAYEQYF.

The V call is TRBV7-8, the J call TRBJ2-1; D unresolved. The V end was cut by 1 base, the J end by 10 bases, with 11 bases between. Germline CDR1 reads SGHVS; CDR2 reads FQNEAQ. This CDR3 comprises 13 residues. The CDR3 bases are TGTGCCAGCAGCTTAGAGGTCCTCGGGGAGCAGTTCTTC. It encodes CASSLEVLGEQFF.

The J gene is TRBJ2-5, the V gene TRBV6-9; 7 nucleotides align to TRBD1. The J call may not be correct, given that the DNA end is closer to TRBJ2-7. CDR1 is MNHGY, CDR2 SVAAGI, per germline. The CDR3 contains 16 residues. CDR3 DNA: TGTGCCAGCAGTTATCCACGAGGGGACAGTGATTACGAGCAGTACTTC. This translates into CASSYPRGDSDYEQYF.

The chain joins TRBV11-3 to TRBJ2-5, with 8 bases matching TRBD2. This CDR3 is built from 15 residues. V gave up 5 bases and J gave up 2 bases; unmatched junction bases: 7. Germline lookup yields CDR1 SGHNT and CDR2 YENEEA. The CDR3: CASSPGTRRQETQYF. The CDR3 nucleotides are TGTGCCAGCAGCCCGGGGACTAGGAGACAAGAGACCCAGTACTTC. Drawing the rest from reference TRBV11-3 and TRBJ2-5, the complete variable domain is EAGVVQSPRYKIIEKKQPVAFWCNPISGHNTLYWYLQNLGQGPELLIRYENEEAVDDSQLPKDRFSAERLKGVDSTLKIQPAELGDSAVYLCASSPGTRRQETQYFGPGTRLLVL.

This sequence joins TRBV5-1 and TRBJ1-6; 11 nucleotides match TRBD1. The CDR3 is 15 amino acids. Trimming removed 4 bases from V and 10 bases from J; junction bases left unmatched: 7. Germline CDR1 is SGHRS and CDR2 is YFSETQ. The CDR3, as DNA: TGCGCCAGCAGCGTAACGGGACAGGGGGAATCACCCCTCCACTTT. Translating gives CASSVTGQGESPLHF.

V usage is TRBV4-3 and J usage is TRBJ1-4; 7 bases map to TRBD1. Germline V gene sequence: CDR1 LGHNA, CDR2 YSLEER. Trimming cost V 4 bases and J 8 bases; bases outside gene matches: 10. CDR3 length: 15 residues. In DNA, the CDR3 is TGCGCCAGCAGCCGTATTGGGACAGTGGGCGAAAAACTGTTTTTT. This gives the protein CASSRIGTVGEKLFF.

The chain carries TRBV30 and TRBJ2-3; a possible D gene is TRBD2 (6 bases). V was cut by 4 bases and J by 2 bases, with 7 bases left in between. Germline V gene lookup returns CDR1 GTSNPN and CDR2 SVGIG (reference sequence). The CDR3 contains 12 residues. Here the CDR3 reads CAWTSATDTQYF. As DNA, the CDR3 is TGTGCCTGGACTAGCGCCACAGATACGCAGTATTTT.

V is TRBV5-1 and J is TRBJ1-2; 11 nucleotides match TRBD1. V gave up 4 bases and J gave up 6 bases; unmatched junction bases: 2. The germline CDR1 and CDR2 sequences are SGHRS and YFSETQ. The CDR3 covers 13 residues. The CDR3 loop reads CASSRGQGDGYTF. For the CDR3, the DNA is TGCGCCAGCAGCAGGGGACAGGGGGATGGCTACACCTTC. Full variable domain (rest looked up from reference TRBV5-1 and TRBJ1-2): KAGVTQTPRYLIKTRGQQVTLSCSPISGHRSVSWYQQTPGQGLQFLFEYFSETQRNKGNFPGRFSGRQFSNSRSEMNVSTLELGDSALYLCASSRGQGDGYTFGSGTRLTVV.